The subject of this entry is one TCR beta chain. Its antigen is unidentified. Since the CDR3 does not end with the conserved phenylalanine or tryptophan, this likely comes from a read error. The limits of the CDR3 on the DNA are not certain, so only TCRdb's listed CDR3 is given. CDR1 and CDR2 (germline): LNHDA, SQIVND (reference sequence). The CDR3 has 11 residues if both end residues are counted. RNA transcripts were the source from which TCR beta CDR3 regions were amplified. The workflow started with a first-round RT-PCR run with HTBI primers and then moved on to a second-round multiplex PCR. In TCRdb, the multiplex PCR reads were re-called with MiXCR into one record per CDR3 protein. The sample consists of about 660,000 distinct CDR3 sequences, roughly two fifths of them appearing once. The data are from a study of Graves' ophthalmopathy and Graves' hyperthyroidism. The study's findings and limits: Clonotypes were expanded in thyroid at above 0.001 frequency, and most also appeared in blood.

The clonotype comes from an adult man with Graves' ophthalmopathy. V gene TRBV19 combines with J gene TRBJ2-5; no check of the table's D call, TRBD1, against the DNA was made. The sample comprised peripheral blood. CDR3 loop: CASNAKGTLNY.